A selection of T cell receptor beta chains follows, all from one sample in a study of blood T cell repertoires in COVID-19. Method: immunoSEQ multiplex PCR; TCRdb's copy keeps in-frame clones and lacks some. The data hold approximately 78,000 clones, with roughly nine tenths observed a single time. The sequenced material came from peripheral blood. The receptors stem from a man aged 45 to 65 with COVID-19, enrolled during active disease. Each CDR3 is given with its conserved first and last residue. D genes are given only for firm matches. Size is stated for part of the rows, as once, few or many counts, or as a class when the clone is expanded.

-	TRBV27	TRBJ1-6	-	CASSLFQGDSPLHF	TGTGCCAGCAGTTTATTTCAGGGTGATTCACCCCTCCACTTT
-	TRBV28	TRBJ1-5	-	CASSFSRQIGQPQHF	TGTGCCAGCAGTTTCTCTCGACAGATAGGTCAGCCCCAGCATTTT
-	TRBV20-1	TRBJ1-2	-	CSASSSEMRGYTF	TGCAGTGCTAGTTCATCAGAGATGCGGGGCTACACCTTC
few	TRBV6-5	TRBJ1-1	-	CASSYSIEAETEAFF	TGTGCCAGCAGTTACTCGATAGAGGCGGAAACTGAAGCTTTCTTT
-	TRBV18	TRBJ2-3	TRBD2	CASSTAGAADTQYF	TGTGCCAGCTCCACAGCGGGAGCCGCAGATACGCAGTATTTT
-	TRBV6-2/TRBV6-3	TRBJ1-2	TRBD1	CASSYSRGTGRPYGYTF	TGTGCCAGCAGTTACTCGAGAGGGACAGGGCGACCCTATGGCTACACCTTC
-	TRBV7-2	TRBJ2-1	-	CASSLTGAGNEQFF	TGTGCCAGCAGCTTAACGGGAGCGGGTAATGAGCAGTTCTTC
-	TRBV5-1	TRBJ1-5	-	CASSLEGQSNQPQHF	TGCGCCAGCAGCTTGGAGGGACAAAGCAATCAGCCCCAGCATTTT
once	TRBV27	TRBJ2-5	-	CASRKGEETQYF	TGTGCCAGCAGAAAAGGGGAAGAGACCCAGTACTTC
-	TRBV3-1/TRBV3-2	TRBJ2-3	-	CASSPVGGVGGDTQYF	TGTGCCAGCAGCCCAGTAGGCGGCGTCGGCGGGGATACGCAGTATTTT
-	TRBV29-1	TRBJ2-3	-	CSVVGSLATDTQYF	TGCAGCGTTGTCGGGAGTTTGGCTACAGATACGCAGTATTTT
-	TRBV3-1/TRBV3-2	TRBJ1-3	-	CASSQDGQSGNTIYF	TGTGCCAGCAGCCAAGATGGACAGTCTGGAAACACCATATATTTT
-	TRBV4-3	TRBJ2-3	-	CASSQDWLYTDTQYF	TGCGCCAGCAGCCAAGATTGGCTTTACACAGATACGCAGTATTTT
-	TRBV19	TRBJ1-5	-	CASSIPREGQPQHF	TGTGCCAGTAGTATACCCAGGGAAGGTCAGCCCCAGCATTTT
-	TRBV29-1	TRBJ1-5	TRBD1	CSVTLGTGQPQHF	TGCAGCGTAACCCTCGGGACAGGTCAGCCCCAGCATTTT
-	TRBV29-1	TRBJ1-2	-	CSVELPRGVGYGYTF	TGCAGCGTTGAACTCCCCCGGGGGGTTGGGTATGGCTACACCTTC
-	TRBV6-6	TRBJ1-4	TRBD1	CASSPDRSYEKLFF	TGTGCCAGCAGCCCGGACAGGAGCTATGAAAAACTGTTTTTT
-	TRBV7-2	TRBJ1-2	-	CASSVTGANYGYTF	TGTGCCAGCAGCGTCACAGGTGCTAACTATGGCTACACCTTC
-	TRBV9	TRBJ2-5	-	CASSVEGSGQETQYF	TGTGCCAGCAGCGTAGAGGGTAGCGGTCAAGAGACCCAGTACTTC
-	TRBV14	TRBJ1-1	-	CASSPYNTEAFF	TGTGCCAGCAGCCCCTATAACACTGAAGCTTTCTTT
-	TRBV7-9	TRBJ2-3	TRBD2	CASSSSGGTDTQYF	TGTGCCAGCAGCTCTAGCGGGGGCACAGATACGCAGTATTTT
-	TRBV27	TRBJ2-2	-	CASSLRQEGAGELFF	TGTGCCAGCAGTTTAAGACAGGAAGGGGCCGGGGAGCTGTTTTTT
-	TRBV29-1	TRBJ2-5	-	CSVGTQETQYF	TGCAGCGTGGGGACACAAGAGACCCAGTACTTC
once	TRBV27	TRBJ2-4	TRBD2	CASSSLAGLIAKNIQYF	TGTGCCAGCAGCTCACTAGCGGGTCTTATAGCCAAAAACATTCAGTACTTC
-	TRBV27	TRBJ1-1	-	CASSPGLGAVNTEAFF	TGTGCCAGCAGTCCTGGGTTGGGGGCAGTGAACACTGAAGCTTTCTTT
-	TRBV7-6	TRBJ2-3	TRBD2	CASSQPGLAVPTQYF	TGTGCCAGCAGTCAACCGGGACTAGCGGTACCTACGCAGTATTTT
-	TRBV6-1	TRBJ1-4	TRBD1	CASSEATGDEKLFF	TGTGCCAGCAGTGAAGCGACAGGGGACGAAAAACTGTTTTTT
-	TRBV10-2	TRBJ2-1	TRBD2	CASRGLAGEEQFF	TGCGCCAGCAGGGGACTAGCGGGAGAAGAGCAGTTCTTC
-	TRBV5-4	TRBJ2-6	TRBD2	CASSLRLAALSGANVLTF	TGTGCCAGCAGCTTGAGACTAGCGGCCCTCTCTGGGGCCAACGTCCTGACTTTC
-	TRBV5-1	TRBJ2-6	TRBD1	CASSPYTGAGANVLTF	TGCGCCAGCAGCCCCTATACAGGGGCTGGGGCCAACGTCCTGACTTTC
-	TRBV6-1	TRBJ1-5	-	CASSEVGRRQPQHF	TGTGCCAGCAGTGAAGTGGGGCGAAGGCAGCCCCAGCATTTT
-	TRBV5-4	TRBJ2-7	TRBD2	CASSSGGLAGTYEQYF	TGTGCCAGCAGCTCCGGGGGACTAGCGGGCACCTACGAGCAGTACTTC
-	TRBV7-2	TRBJ2-7	TRBD2	CASSLSFRLAEYEQYF	TGTGCCAGCAGCTTAAGCTTCCGACTAGCGGAGTACGAGCAGTACTTC
-	TRBV7-9	TRBJ1-4	TRBD1	CASSNPGQGTEKLFF	TGTGCCAGCAGTAATCCGGGACAGGGGACTGAAAAACTGTTTTTT
medium-sized	TRBV11-3	TRBJ2-1	TRBD2	CASSSGLAGVRANEQFF	TGTGCCAGCAGCTCCGGACTAGCGGGAGTTCGGGCGAATGAGCAGTTCTTC
-	TRBV11-2	TRBJ2-7	TRBD2	CASSLGLADYEQYF	TGTGCCAGCAGCTTGGGACTAGCAGACTACGAGCAGTACTTC
-	TRBV4-1	TRBJ2-7	-	CASSQERSLGHEQYF	TGCGCCAGCAGCCAAGAGAGGAGTCTCGGCCACGAGCAGTACTTC
-	TRBV4-2	TRBJ2-2	-	CASSQESLARLFF	TGTGCCAGCAGCCAAGAAAGCTTAGCGCGGCTGTTTTTT
few	TRBV11-2	TRBJ1-4	TRBD1	CASSLGTGYNEKLFF	TGTGCCAGCAGCTTAGGGACAGGTTATAATGAAAAACTGTTTTTT
-	TRBV7-9	TRBJ1-5	-	CASSLQGTNQPQHF	TGTGCCAGCAGCTTACAGGGTACCAATCAGCCCCAGCATTTT
-	TRBV28	TRBJ1-1	TRBD1	CASSLAPDRGWNTEAFF	TGTGCCAGCAGTTTGGCTCCGGACAGGGGCTGGAACACTGAAGCTTTCTTT
-	TRBV28	TRBJ2-7	TRBD1	CASRGGTGVGEQYF	TGTGCCAGCAGGGGGGGGACAGGGGTTGGCGAGCAGTACTTC
few	TRBV19	TRBJ1-1	-	CASSFQVNTEAFF	TGTGCCAGTAGTTTTCAGGTGAACACTGAAGCTTTCTTT
-	TRBV7-2	TRBJ2-7	TRBD2	CASSLGLAGAGYEQYF	TGTGCCAGCAGCTTGGGACTAGCGGGAGCCGGGTACGAGCAGTACTTC
-	TRBV7-2	TRBJ2-5	TRBD1	CASSSTGLQETQYF	TGTGCCAGCAGCTCGACAGGGCTCCAAGAGACCCAGTACTTC